A single T cell receptor (beta chain) is shown here with its context. This specimen comes from a study of T-cell memory formation after mild COVID-19. At the level of the study: Clusters of TCRs were largely donor specific.

From germline, CDR1 is MNHNY and CDR2 SVGAGI (reference sequence). This CDR3 spans 15 amino acids. Trimming shortened V by 2 bases and J by 5 bases, and 13 bases separated the two germline ends. TCRdb called the 5' RACE reads again in MiXCR, with one record for every CDR3 protein. The data contain some 110,000 distinct CDR3 sequences, over 15% of them singletons. The rearrangement links TRBV6-6 to TRBJ1-5, with D possibly TRBD1 on 5 matching bases. The sequenced sample was PBMCs or a T cell subset sorted from them (not recorded which). The origin of this receptor is an adult woman who had mild COVID-19 (a few samples of this study predate the infection). Cell type and time point are not known. CDR3 DNA: TGTGCCAGCAGTTACGGGATAGGGGTGGATCAGCCCCAGCATTTT. It specifies CASSYGIGVDQPQHF.